This note documents a single TCR beta chain sequence. How the authors handled the data: Reference gene primer amplification in the assay estimated nucleated cell counts. Here immunoSEQ multiplex PCR was the method, and the copy in TCRdb shows in-frame clones only, minus some. That table furnishes V, J and clone size, whereas the DNA furnished D and trimming. The profile covers roughly 100,000 clones, with roughly 86% appearing a single time and more than 25% taken by the ten largest. V was clipped by 3 bases and J by 8 bases; unmatched bases: 4. The CDR3 has 14 residues. Germline-derived CDR1 and CDR2 are SGHVS and FQNEAQ. The data belong to a study of blood T cell repertoires in COVID-19.

V gene TRBV7-8 combines with J gene TRBJ1-4, with 9 bases identical to TRBD1. The origin of this receptor is a human donor in a cohort sampled during active COVID-19. Material: peripheral blood. The CDR3 region is CASSLSGQGEKLFF. CDR3 nucleotides: TGTGCCAGCAGCTTGTCGGGACAGGGCGAAAAACTGTTTTTT.